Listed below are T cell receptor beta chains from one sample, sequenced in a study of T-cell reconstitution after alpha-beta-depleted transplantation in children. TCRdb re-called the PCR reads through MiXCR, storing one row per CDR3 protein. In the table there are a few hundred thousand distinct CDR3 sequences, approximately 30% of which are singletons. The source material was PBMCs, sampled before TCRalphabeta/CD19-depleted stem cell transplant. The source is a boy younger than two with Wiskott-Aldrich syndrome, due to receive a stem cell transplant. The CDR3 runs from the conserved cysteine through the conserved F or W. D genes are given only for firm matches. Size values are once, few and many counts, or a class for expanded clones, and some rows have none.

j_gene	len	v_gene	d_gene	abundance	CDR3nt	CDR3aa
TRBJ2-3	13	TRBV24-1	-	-	TGTGCCACCGGGGACGGGGTCCCAGCTACGCAGTATTTT	CATGDGVPATQYF
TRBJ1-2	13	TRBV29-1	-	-	TGCAGCGAGAAGGGACCGGAGGGCTATGGCTACACCTTC	CSEKGPEGYGYTF
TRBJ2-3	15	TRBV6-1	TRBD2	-	TGTGCCAGCAGGACTAGCGCAACTCGCACAGATACGCAGTATTTT	CASRTSATRTDTQYF
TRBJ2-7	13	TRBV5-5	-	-	TGTGCCAGCAGCTTTCCTGCGGACTACGAGCAGTACTTC	CASSFPADYEQYF
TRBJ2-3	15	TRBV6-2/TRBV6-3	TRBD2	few	TGTGCCAGCAGGCTAGCGGGAAGCCGCACAGATACGCAGTATTTT	CASRLAGSRTDTQYF
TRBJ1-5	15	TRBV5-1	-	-	TGCGCCAGCAGCCAGTTCGGGGATTTGGATCAGCCCCAGCATTTT	CASSQFGDLDQPQHF
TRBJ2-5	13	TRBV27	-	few	TGTGCCAGCAGTCAACACAGGAAAGAGACCCAGTACTTC	CASSQHRKETQYF
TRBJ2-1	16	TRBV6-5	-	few	TGTGCCAGCAGTTACTCGTCTGGTTCTGGTGGCAATGAGCAGTTCTTC	CASSYSSGSGGNEQFF
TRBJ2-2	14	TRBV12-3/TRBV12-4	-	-	TGTGCCAGCACCCCAGGAACGAACACCGGGGAGCTGTTTTTT	CASTPGTNTGELFF
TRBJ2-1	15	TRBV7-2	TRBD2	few	TGTGCCAGCAGCCCCTCTAGCGGAGTTTACAATGAGCAGTTCTTC	CASSPSSGVYNEQFF
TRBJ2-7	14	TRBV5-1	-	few	TGCGCCAGCAGCCCAACTGGACCGCTCTACGAGCAGTACTTC	CASSPTGPLYEQYF
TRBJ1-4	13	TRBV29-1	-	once	TGCAGCGTTGAAGGAGCAGCTAATGAAAAACTGTTTTTT	CSVEGAANEKLFF
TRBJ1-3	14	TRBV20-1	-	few	TGCAGTGCTAGCAGCGGTCTCTCTGGAAACACCATATATTTT	CSASSGLSGNTIYF
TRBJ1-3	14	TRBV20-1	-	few	TGCAGTGCAACGGGACCGCTCTCTGGAAACACCATATATTTT	CSATGPLSGNTIYF
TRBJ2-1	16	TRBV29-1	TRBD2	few	TGCAGCGTTGTTGGTAGCGGGAGGAATAACTACAATGAGCAGTTCTTC	CSVVGSGRNNYNEQFF
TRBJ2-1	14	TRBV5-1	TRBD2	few	TGCGCCAGCAGCTTTGGACTAGCGGGAGAAGGGCAGTTCTTC	CASSFGLAGEGQFF
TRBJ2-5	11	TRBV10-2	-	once	TGCGCCTCAGAAGCATTTGAGACCCAGTACTTC	CASEAFETQYF
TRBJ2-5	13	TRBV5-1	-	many	TGCGCCAGCAGCTTGGCCCCCCAAGAGACCCAGTACTTC	CASSLAPQETQYF
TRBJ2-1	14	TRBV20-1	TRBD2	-	TGCAGTGCCAATACACTAGCGGGAGACAATGAGCAGTTCTTC	CSANTLAGDNEQFF
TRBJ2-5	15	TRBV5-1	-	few	TGCGCCAGCAGCTCGGCAGGGATGTACCAAGAGACCCAGTACTTC	CASSSAGMYQETQYF
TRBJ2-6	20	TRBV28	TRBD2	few	TGTGCCAGCAGTTTTCGACCGACGAAGCGGGAGGTCTCTGGGGCCAACGTCCTGACTTTC	CASSFRPTKREVSGANVLTF
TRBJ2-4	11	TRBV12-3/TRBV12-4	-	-	TGTGCCAGCAGTTTTGGGGTCATTCAGTACTTC	CASSFGVIQYF
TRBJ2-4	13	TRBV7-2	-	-	TGTGCCAGCAGTCAGAACTTAGACGGCATTCAGTACTTC	CASSQNLDGIQYF
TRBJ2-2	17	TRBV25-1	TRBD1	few	TGTGCCAGCAGTGAATCCCCGGGACAGGGAGGCACCGGGGAGCTGTTTTTT	CASSESPGQGGTGELFF
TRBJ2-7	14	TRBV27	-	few	TGTGCCAGCAGTTTATGGACAGCCCACCACGAGCAGTACTTC	CASSLWTAHHEQYF
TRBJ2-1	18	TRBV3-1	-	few	TGTGCCAGCAGCGGTAGATCTGGGCTAGCGAGCTCCTACAATGAGCAGTTCTTC	CASSGRSGLASSYNEQFF
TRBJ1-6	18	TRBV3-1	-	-	TGTGCCAGCAGCCAAGAAGGTCTCCGGAGCTCCTATAATTCACCCCTCCACTTT	CASSQEGLRSSYNSPLHF
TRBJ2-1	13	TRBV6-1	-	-	TGTGCCAGCAGTGAGGGACGACCAACCGGGCAGTTCTTC	CASSEGRPTGQFF
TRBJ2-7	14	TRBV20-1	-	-	TGCAGTGCTAGGGAAACAGGCCCAACCTACGAGCAGTACTTC	CSARETGPTYEQYF
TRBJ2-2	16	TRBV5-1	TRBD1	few	TGCGCCAGCAGCTTAAGGACAGGCTTGTATTCCGGGGAGCTGTTTTTT	CASSLRTGLYSGELFF